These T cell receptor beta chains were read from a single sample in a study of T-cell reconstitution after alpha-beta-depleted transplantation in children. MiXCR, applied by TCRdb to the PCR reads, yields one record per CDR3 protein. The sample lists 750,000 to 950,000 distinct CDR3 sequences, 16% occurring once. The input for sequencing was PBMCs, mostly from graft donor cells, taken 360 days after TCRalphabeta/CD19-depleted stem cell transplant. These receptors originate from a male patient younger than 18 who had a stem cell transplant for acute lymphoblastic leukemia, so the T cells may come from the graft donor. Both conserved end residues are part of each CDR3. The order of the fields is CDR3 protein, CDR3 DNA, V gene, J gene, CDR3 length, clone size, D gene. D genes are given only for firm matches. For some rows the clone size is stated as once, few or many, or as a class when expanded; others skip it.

cdr3_aa: CASSPGRAFSTDTQYF
cdr3_nt: TGTGCCAGCAGTCCGGGGAGAGCCTTTTCCACAGATACGCAGTATTTT
v_call: TRBV27
j_call: TRBJ2-3
cdr3_length: 16
clone_size: -
d_call: -

cdr3_aa: CATSYRDRPNEQYF
cdr3_nt: TGTGCCACCAGCTACCGGGACAGACCTAACGAGCAGTACTTC
v_call: TRBV15
j_call: TRBJ2-7
cdr3_length: 14
clone_size: -
d_call: TRBD1

cdr3_aa: CASSQGKEFKDEQYF
cdr3_nt: TGCGCCAGCAGCCAAGGGAAGGAATTTAAGGACGAGCAGTACTTC
v_call: TRBV4-1
j_call: TRBJ2-7
cdr3_length: 15
clone_size: many
d_call: -

cdr3_aa: CASSQDRGALDGYTF
cdr3_nt: TGCGCCAGCAGCCAAGATCGGGGGGCGTTAGATGGCTACACCTTC
v_call: TRBV4-1
j_call: TRBJ1-2
cdr3_length: 15
clone_size: -
d_call: -

cdr3_aa: CASSPTWTGVHYF
cdr3_nt: TGCGCCAGCAGCCCGACCTGGACAGGGGTACATTACTTC
v_call: TRBV5-1
j_call: TRBJ2-7
cdr3_length: 13
clone_size: many
d_call: TRBD1

cdr3_aa: CASSLQSTPSTDTQYF
cdr3_nt: TGTGCCAGCAGCTTACAGTCTACACCTAGCACAGATACGCAGTATTTT
v_call: TRBV11-2
j_call: TRBJ2-3
cdr3_length: 16
clone_size: few
d_call: -

cdr3_aa: CASNQDSLEKLFF
cdr3_nt: TGTGCCAGTAACCAAGACAGCCTTGAAAAACTGTTTTTT
v_call: TRBV25-1
j_call: TRBJ1-4
cdr3_length: 13
clone_size: few
d_call: -

cdr3_aa: CASSPVGVLNQPQHF
cdr3_nt: TGCGCCAGCAGCCCCGTGGGGGTTTTAAATCAGCCCCAGCATTTT
v_call: TRBV4-1
j_call: TRBJ1-5
cdr3_length: 15
clone_size: -
d_call: -

cdr3_aa: CASNHLDGTGELFF
cdr3_nt: TGTGCCAGCAACCACCTTGATGGGACCGGGGAGCTGTTTTTT
v_call: TRBV12-3/TRBV12-4
j_call: TRBJ2-2
cdr3_length: 14
clone_size: many
d_call: -

cdr3_aa: CASSLATSGSYNEQFF
cdr3_nt: TGCGCCAGCAGCTTGGCTACTAGCGGGAGTTACAATGAGCAGTTCTTC
v_call: TRBV5-1
j_call: TRBJ2-1
cdr3_length: 16
clone_size: many
d_call: TRBD2

cdr3_aa: CASIPQGKSTEAFF
cdr3_nt: TGTGCCAGCATCCCACAGGGGAAGAGCACTGAAGCTTTCTTT
v_call: TRBV12-3/TRBV12-4
j_call: TRBJ1-1
cdr3_length: 14
clone_size: -
d_call: TRBD1

cdr3_aa: CSARDASPGHYYEQYF
cdr3_nt: TGCAGTGCTAGAGATGCGTCACCGGGACACTACTACGAGCAGTACTTC
v_call: TRBV20-1
j_call: TRBJ2-7
cdr3_length: 16
clone_size: -
d_call: -